The present T cell receptor beta chain was sequenced within a study of T cell repertoires in cytomegalovirus infection (dated by TCRdb to about 2019). Concerning the study at large: Donor HLA type was relevant to the analysis, as public TCR beta signatures indicated carriage of CMV infection together with the matching HLA type. Study-wide findings and limitations: The ex vivo response was dominated by HLA-C-restricted CMV-specific TCR beta clonotypes, and the single most frequent clonotype in two of eight donors was supplied by these HLA-C-restricted clonotypes. Carriers of CMV infection plus the relevant HLA type were discriminated by the cumulative frequency of public TCR beta family members in the study cohort and in an independent roughly 370-donor cohort.

This clonotype came up many times. Its antigen is unknown. The sample holds no much larger clone one base away, and base qualities are not on file. The sequencer was an Illumina HiSeq 1500. Using fastp trimming at Q25 and MiXCR clonotype assembly, TCRdb reanalyzed the public sequencing data and kept in-frame beta chains. Each record represents a unique CDR3 protein, reported with the most common genes and DNA among its rows. The sample table contains 110,000 to 150,000 distinct CDR3 sequences; only one count was recorded for about 6.5% of them. The ten top clones hold 18% of the sample. Germline trimming amounts to 7 bases on V and 4 bases on J, with 7 as the count of junction bases outside the gene matches. The CDR3 sequence holds 14 residues, the cysteine and phenylalanine included. The only DNA kept is the CDR3, 42 bases in frame from the first base. Via the germline V gene, CDR1 is MNHEY and CDR2 SVGEGT.

The sequence was collected from a human donor in good health (CMV status not recorded). Some clones in this sample may be carry-over from other donors' samples. The sample consisted of PBMCs. Here the chain combines TRBV6-2 or TRBV6-3 and TRBJ1-1; a stretch of 9 junction bases matches TRBD1. The nucleotide sequence reads TGTGCCAGCACCTTTGACAGGGGGGCCACTGAAGCTTTCTTT. It encodes CASTFDRGATEAFF.